Below, one T cell receptor (beta chain) is given with its context. The data originate from a study of blood T cell repertoires in COVID-19. As for the study in general: Collection of acute and convalescent COVID-19 samples took place in the United States, Italy and Spain.

Original processing methods: Using reference gene primer amplification, nucleated cell counts were estimated. The assay was immunoSEQ multiplex PCR, and TCRdb's table has in-frame clones only and misses some. For V, J and clone size, that table is used; D and trimming come from the DNA. The data show about 98,000 clones, over 70% seen once. From germline, CDR1 is SGHKS and CDR2 YYEKEE (reference sequence). Deletions cut 3 bases from V and 0 bases from J, with 16 bases between. This CDR3 has 17 amino acids. The sample taken for sequencing was peripheral blood. This receptor was obtained from a woman older than 75 with acute or convalescent COVID-19. The chain is built from TRBV5-5 and TRBJ1-3; D gene unclear. The CDR3 DNA sequence: TGTGCCAGCAGCTCAACGACTACGACAAGCTCTGGAAACACCATATATTTT. Its protein product is CASSSTTTTSSGNTIYF.